This T cell receptor (beta chain) was retrieved from a study of CD8 T cells in Susac syndrome. Study-wide results and limits: The study's TCR sequencing and HLA analysis covered a relatively small number of individuals, and the study acknowledged this.

Sequencing of TCR beta was performed on blood CD8+ and CD4+ T cells. This clonotype showed up just a few times. What it binds is unknown. RNA in amounts of roughly 0.45 to 1 ug was reverse transcribed with random hexamers. Amplification of TCR beta CDR3 across 54 Vbeta and 13 Jbeta was performed with immunoSEQ multiplex PCR. TCRdb reprocessed the immunoSEQ multiplex PCR reads via MiXCR and lists one record per CDR3 protein. The data contain about 130,000 distinct CDR3 sequences, approximately 93% of them seen just once; the ten biggest clones take up approximately 0.31%. Germline assignment: CDR1 PRHDT and CDR2 FYEKMQ (reference sequence). The CDR3 covers 15 residues. The junction had 6 bases not matched to a gene; V was cut back by 1 base and J by 4 bases.

The sequencing sample was made of CD8+ T cells from PBMCs. The chain links TRBV13 to TRBJ2-7; the match to TRBD1 covers 8 bases. This TCR was recovered from a human donor with multiple sclerosis. The chain's CDR3 is CASSLVGRGQYEQYF. CDR3 DNA sequence: TGTGCCAGCAGCTTAGTTGGCAGGGGGCAATACGAGCAGTACTTC.